The 10 T cell receptor beta chains below come from one sample, sequenced in a study of radiotherapy plus CTLA-4 blockade in lung cancer. The repertoire was sequenced with immunoSEQ multiplex PCR; TCRdb's copy has only in-frame clones and lacks some. The sample carries fewer than 100,000 clones, under 90% recorded once. The starting material was peripheral blood, obtained from a patient treated with radiotherapy plus ipilimumab. All receptors come from a human donor with non-small cell lung cancer who had stable disease on radiotherapy plus ipilimumab.

The J gene is TRBJ2-2, the V gene TRBV9; TRBD2 aligns across 14 bases. This CDR3 comprises 17 residues. Germline CDR1 reads SGDLS; CDR2 reads YYNGEE. Unmatched junction bases numbered 7, after V lost 4 bases and J lost 5 bases. CDR3 sequence reads: CASSPRGLAGATGELFF. The CDR3 DNA reads as TGTGCCAGCAGCCCCCGGGGACTAGCGGGGGCAACCGGGGAGCTGTTTTTT.

The table lists this clone with a count of one. The chain recombines TRBV10-1 with TRBJ2-3; D unclear. CDR3 length equals 11 residues. V lost 10 bases and J lost 4, with 9 bases in between. The germline gives CDR1 WNHNN, CDR2 SYGVQD (reference sequence). CDR3 sequence (DNA): TGCGCCACCTCCGTCCCAGATACGCAGTATTTT. It specifies CATSVPDTQYF.

This clone showed up just once. The chain is built from TRBV28 and TRBJ2-1; D gene unclear. Trimming removed 1 base at V and 3 bases at J, with 10 bases between. This CDR3 region has 15 residues. Per the germline V gene, CDR1 is MDHEN and CDR2 is SYDVKM. The DNA of the CDR3 is TGTGCCAGCAGTTTATTAGGCAGATTCTACAATGAGCAGTTCTTC. Translation: CASSLLGRFYNEQFF.

CDR3 nucleotides: TGTGCCAGCAGCTCGAACAGGGGGCGCGCAGAGACCCAGTACTTC. This codes for CASSSNRGRAETQYF. This chain joins TRBV7-8 and TRBJ2-5, with 9 bases fitting TRBD1. The ends lost 4 bases at V and 4 bases at J; junction bases unmatched: 7. The CDR3 is made up of 15 amino acids. Germline values: CDR1 SGHVS, CDR2 FQNEAQ.

The CDR3 loop reads CSVLGPSSLPEQYF. Written as DNA, the CDR3 is TGCAGCGTACTGGGACCCTCCTCCCTACCCGAGCAGTACTTC. This chain uses TRBV29-1 with TRBJ2-7; either TRBD1 or TRBD2 may supply D (5 bases each). The CDR3 consists of 14 residues. Per the germline V gene, CDR1 is SQVTM and CDR2 is ANQGSEA. V lost 6 bases and J 6 bases, leaving 21 bases between the germline ends.

This chain links TRBV5-8 with TRBJ2-1; 7 positions agree with TRBD2. The V gene end was trimmed by 0 bases and the J gene end by 2 bases; junction bases not matched to a gene: 11. CDR1 SGHTS and CDR2 YDEGEE come from the germline V gene. The CDR3 totals 18 residues. Here the CDR3 DNA reads TGTGCCAGCAGCTTGGAAAGGCGGGGGAAAGGGACCTACAATGAGCAGTTCTTC. Protein sequence: CASSLERRGKGTYNEQFF.

The chain uses TRBV6-5 and TRBJ2-3, with 7 positions matching TRBD1. The germline V gene has CDR1 MNHEY and CDR2 SVGAGI. V was pared by 0 bases and J by 2 bases, with 2 bases of the junction left unmatched. This CDR3 contains 15 residues. This CDR3 is CASSYSGQITDTQYF. The CDR3 coding sequence is TGTGCCAGCAGTTACTCGGGACAGATCACAGATACGCAGTATTTT.

In this sample, this clone turned up once. The chain couples TRBV5-8 to TRBJ1-2; D is ambiguous. CDR1 SGHTS and CDR2 YDEGEE come from the germline V gene. Deletions cut 1 base from V and 2 bases from J, with 9 bases between. The CDR3 has 14 amino acids. The CDR3 DNA reads TGTGCCAGCAGCTTGACACAGATGAACTATGGCTACACCTTC. It codes for CASSLTQMNYGYTF.

This clone was recorded a few times. The chain links TRBV28 to TRBJ2-3; D unclear. Germline V gene data show CDR1 as MDHEN and CDR2 as SYDVKM. This CDR3 has 17 amino acids. V dropped 2 bases and J dropped 1 base, with 16 bases sitting between them. CDR3 protein: CASSLGLRMGRTDTQYF. CDR3 nucleotide sequence: TGTGCCAGCAGTTTAGGCTTGAGGATGGGTCGCACAGATACGCAGTATTTT.

The chain carries TRBV5-4 and TRBJ2-7; 10 bases match TRBD2. Germline CDR1 is SGHNT and CDR2 is YYREEE (reference sequence). Losses at the gene ends were 5 bases for V and 5 bases for J; bases not matched to a gene: 4. The CDR3 totals 13 residues. The DNA of the CDR3 is TGTGCCAGCAGAACCGGGACTAGCGACGAGCAGTACTTC. Translation: CASRTGTSDEQYF.